A single sample is the source of the 23 T cell receptor beta chains below, sequenced in a study of blood T cell repertoires in COVID-19 (dated by TCRdb to about 2020). The library came from the immunoSEQ multiplex PCR assay. Not all clones reach the TCRdb copy of this immuneACCESS table, which keeps in-frame sequences only. Checked studies attribute under half of the gap to unresolved V genes and leave the rest unexplained. This sample holds 200,000 to 250,000 clones; roughly nine tenths were observed only once. The ten largest clones add up to about 9.4% of the sample. The sample comprised peripheral blood. These receptors all come from a woman aged 45-65 years with COVID-19, enrolled during active disease.

The chain couples TRBV28 to TRBJ2-2; 9 nucleotides agree with TRBD1. J was trimmed by 7 bases and V by 3 bases; bases with no gene match: 9. The CDR3 runs 16 residues. Germline-derived CDR1 and CDR2 are MDHEN and SYDVKM. The CDR3 here is CASSFPGTGSGGELFF. Written as DNA, the CDR3 is TGTGCCAGCAGTTTCCCCGGGACAGGGTCGGGCGGGGAGCTGTTTTTT.

The chain is built from TRBV6-5 and TRBJ1-1; D not resolved. Germline CDR1 and CDR2: MNHEY and SVGAGI. The CDR3 spans 13 residues. V lost 2 bases, J lost 4 bases, and 8 bases lay in between. CDR3 nucleotides: TGTGCCAGCAGTTACAACTCCCGCACTGAAGCTTTCTTT. Protein: CASSYNSRTEAFF.

The V call is TRBV24-1, the J call TRBJ1-5; the match to TRBD1 covers 12 bases. Germline CDR1 is KGHDR and CDR2 is SFDVKD. V gave up 0 bases and J gave up 7 bases; unmatched junction bases: 6. This CDR3 has 17 residues. The CDR3 coding sequence is TGTGCCACCAGTGATTTGCCGGGACAGGGGGCCGGGCAGCCCCAGCATTTT. Translating gives CATSDLPGQGAGQPQHF.

J is TRBJ1-4 and V is TRBV7-2; possible D gene TRBD1, 5 bases. From germline, CDR1 is SGHTA and CDR2 FQGNSA. The V end lost 5 bases, the J end lost 8 bases, and 18 bases lay between the germline ends. The CDR3 is 15 residues long. DNA for the CDR3: TGTGCCAGCAGCCCCGCCTTTCAGGGAAGGGAAAAACTGTTTTTT. Protein sequence: CASSPAFQGREKLFF.

V gene TRBV5-5 combines with J gene TRBJ2-1, with D possibly TRBD1 on 6 matching bases. The germline V gene has CDR1 SGHKS and CDR2 YYEKEE (reference sequence). V was shortened by 4 bases and J by 10 bases, with 18 bases between the two germline ends. CDR3 length: 14 amino acids. The CDR3 protein is CASSLSLGAYEQFF. CDR3 DNA: TGTGCCAGCAGCCTGAGTTTGGGGGCCTACGAGCAGTTCTTC.

This clone was observed a handful of times. The chain uses TRBV6-5 and TRBJ1-2, with TRBD1 as a possible D gene (6 bases). The germline V and J ends were trimmed by 7 bases and 2 bases, with 11 bases remaining between them. This CDR3 region has 13 residues. The germline CDR1 and CDR2 sequences are MNHEY and SVGAGI. This CDR3 reads CASNPTGNYGYTF. DNA for the CDR3: TGTGCCAGCAATCCAACAGGGAACTATGGCTACACCTTC.

The chain couples TRBV19 to TRBJ1-5, with TRBD1 as a possible D gene (6 bases). The CDR3 totals 16 residues. Per the germline V gene, CDR1 is LNHDA and CDR2 is SQIVND (reference sequence). The V gene lost 5 bases and the J gene lost 2 bases, with 16 bases spanning the gap. The CDR3 spells CASSPRGGIGNQPQHF. CDR3 nucleotides: TGTGCCAGTAGTCCCCGGGGGGGCATTGGCAATCAGCCCCAGCATTTT.

The V and J genes are TRBV28 and TRBJ1-1; 7 bases map to TRBD1. Germline CDR1 is MDHEN and CDR2 is SYDVKM. The junction had 12 bases not matched to a gene; V was cut back by 5 bases and J by 0 bases. This CDR3 region has 17 residues. The chain's CDR3 is CASSPKGQVLMNTEAFF. The CDR3 coding sequence is TGTGCCAGCAGTCCCAAAGGACAGGTCCTCATGAACACTGAAGCTTTCTTT. Based on the CDR3 plus reference TRBV28 and TRBJ1-1, the full variable domain is DVKVTQSSRYLVKRTGEKVFLECVQDMDHENMFWYRQDPGLGLRLIYFSYDVKMKEKGDIPEGYSVSREKKERFSLILESASTNQTSMYLCASSPKGQVLMNTEAFFGQGTRLTVV.

V gene TRBV5-1 combines with J gene TRBJ2-3; TRBD1 agrees at 9 bases. Germline V CDR1 and CDR2: SGHRS, YFSETQ. The ends lost 4 bases at V and 4 bases at J; junction bases unmatched: 7. The CDR3 runs to 15 residues. This chain's CDR3 is CASSIGQGRPDTQYF. In DNA form, the CDR3 reads TGCGCCAGCAGCATTGGACAGGGGAGGCCAGATACGCAGTATTTT. The entire variable domain, with the rest obtained from reference TRBV5-1 and TRBJ2-3, is as follows: KAGVTQTPRYLIKTRGQQVTLSCSPISGHRSVSWYQQTPGQGLQFLFEYFSETQRNKGNFPGRFSGRQFSNSRSEMNVSTLELGDSALYLCASSIGQGRPDTQYFGPGTRLTVL.

This clone was recorded only once. The chain combines TRBV27 with TRBJ2-7; 7 nucleotides match TRBD1. CDR3 length: 12 amino acids. Germline CDR1 is MNHEY and CDR2 is SMNVEV (reference sequence). The V segment lost 5 bases and the J segment 5 bases; nucleotides outside the gene matches: 3. In DNA form, the CDR3 reads TGTGCCAGCAGTGTAACAGGGGACGAGCAGTACTTC. Amino acid sequence: CASSVTGDEQYF.

The chain couples TRBV7-3 to TRBJ1-2; 7 bases map to TRBD1. The V gene end was trimmed by 5 bases and the J gene end by 7 bases; junction bases not matched to a gene: 16. Germline CDR1 reads SGHTA; CDR2 reads FQGTGA. The CDR3 extends over 16 amino acids. DNA of the CDR3: TGTGCCAGCAGCCTTTGGACAGGTCCAGACGAACGTGGCTACACCTTC. Amino acid sequence: CASSLWTGPDERGYTF.

This chain uses TRBV4-3 with TRBJ1-1, with D possibly being TRBD1 (6 bases). Per germline, CDR1 LGHNA and CDR2 YSLEER. The CDR3 contains 15 residues. V was trimmed by 3 bases and J by 5 bases, leaving 16 bases between them. CDR3 sequence: CASSQFTGRGTEAFF. The CDR3 nucleotides are TGCGCCAGCAGCCAGTTCACAGGGAGGGGAACTGAAGCTTTCTTT.

V and J are TRBV7-8 and TRBJ2-7, with D tentatively TRBD1 (6 bases). The V gene's germline CDR1 is SGHVS and CDR2 FQNEAQ. This CDR3 is built from 16 residues. V lost 3 bases, J lost 1 base, and 16 bases lay in between. The CDR3 DNA reads as TGTGCCAGCAGCTTCCTGATGCGGACAGCGTCCTACGAGCAGTACTTC. Its translation: CASSFLMRTASYEQYF.

Note on this clone: This same CDR3 is encoded by further DNA sequences in the sample. The chain employs TRBV5-1 and TRBJ1-2; tentatively, D is TRBD1 (5 bases). This CDR3 has 13 amino acids. CDR1 is SGHRS and CDR2 is YFSETQ in the germline V gene. V was pared by 4 bases and J by 1 base, with 8 bases between. The chain's CDR3 is CASSPDSNYGYTF. CDR3 DNA sequence: TGCGCCAGCAGCCCTGACAGTAACTATGGCTACACCTTC.

This chain joins TRBV9 and TRBJ2-3; maybe TRBD2 (7 bases). Germline V lookup: CDR1 SGDLS, CDR2 YYNGEE. V shed 0 bases and J shed 3 bases, with 20 bases lying between them. The CDR3 sequence is 18 residues long. CDR3 region: CASSVVPLGGGSTDTQYF. The CDR3 coding sequence is TGTGCCAGCAGCGTAGTCCCCCTAGGGGGGGGGTCAACAGATACGCAGTATTTT.

CDR3 sequence (DNA): TGTGCCATCAGTCCCCCGGAGAGGGAGACCCAGTACTTC. Residues: CAISPPERETQYF. This sequence joins TRBV10-3 and TRBJ2-5; no firm D call. V gave up 5 bases and J gave up 5 bases, with 12 bases separating them. From germline, CDR1 is ENHRY and CDR2 SYGVKD. The CDR3 totals 13 residues.

The V call is TRBV24-1, the J call TRBJ2-2, with 7 positions matching TRBD1. V lost 5 bases to trimming and J lost 3 bases; unmatched junction nucleotides: 5. Germline V gives CDR1 KGHDR, CDR2 SFDVKD. The CDR3 contains 15 residues. CDR3 sequence reads: CATSGDRPYTGELFF. As DNA, the CDR3 is TGTGCCACCAGTGGGGACAGACCATACACCGGGGAGCTGTTTTTT.

The V gene is TRBV21-1, the J gene TRBJ1-1. TRBV21-1 is recorded as a pseudogene. This CDR3 is built from 17 residues. The CDR3, as DNA: TGTGCCAGCAGCAAATCGTGGCGGGCCGGGATGAACACTGAAGCTTTCTTT. It yields the protein CASSKSWRAGMNTEAFF.

V gene TRBV7-2 combines with J gene TRBJ1-1; possibly TRBD1 for D (6 bases). Trimming removed 2 bases from V and 0 bases from J, with 10 bases in between. CDR3 size: 15 residues. CDR1 SGHTA and CDR2 FQGNSA come from the germline V gene. The CDR3 reads CASSLWGPLNTEAFF. CDR3 sequence (DNA): TGTGCCAGCAGCTTATGGGGGCCCTTGAACACTGAAGCTTTCTTT.

This clone was observed a few times. The J gene is TRBJ1-5, the V gene TRBV19, with TRBD1 identical over 8 bases. Losses at the gene ends were 4 bases for V and 6 bases for J; bases not matched to a gene: 8. The CDR3 contains 15 residues. CDR1 and CDR2 from the germline V gene are LNHDA and SQIVND (reference sequence). In DNA, the CDR3 is TGTGCCAGTAGTAGGACAGGGAGCGAAGGTCAGCCCCAGCATTTT. This sequence encodes CASSRTGSEGQPQHF. The full variable domain, completed using reference TRBV19 and TRBJ1-5, is DGGITQSPKYLFRKEGQNVTLSCEQNLNHDAMYWYRQDPGQGLRLIYYSQIVNDFQKGDIAEGYSVSREKKESFPLTVTSAQKNPTAFYLCASSRTGSEGQPQHFGDGTRLSIL.

J is TRBJ1-3 and V is TRBV28; D ambiguous. CDR1 is MDHEN, CDR2 SYDVKM, per germline. CDR3 length: 13 residues. With 6 bases removed from V and 3 bases from J, the gap between germline ends came to 9 bases. CDR3 sequence (DNA): TGTGCCAGCAGCCCCCCCCGTGGAAACACCATATATTTT. The encoded protein is CASSPPRGNTIYF.

The rearrangement uses TRBV2 and TRBJ2-7, with TRBD1 as a possible D gene (6 bases). The V gene lost 4 bases and the J gene lost 2 bases, with 6 bases spanning the gap. This CDR3 has 12 amino acids. Germline V CDR1 and CDR2: SNHLY, FYNNEI. CDR3 residues: CASSGTAYEQYF. The CDR3 DNA reads as TGTGCCAGCAGTGGGACAGCCTACGAGCAGTACTTC.

The J gene is TRBJ1-4, the V gene TRBV4-1; D not resolved. With 6 bases removed from V and 8 bases from J, the gap between germline ends came to 16 bases. CDR1 and CDR2 (germline): MGHRA, YSYEKL. The CDR3 extends over 14 amino acids. The CDR3 is CASREQPLAEKLFF. CDR3 coding DNA: TGCGCCAGCAGGGAGCAACCTCTAGCCGAAAAACTGTTTTTT.